Described below is a single TCR beta chain sequence and its context. Trimming took off 0 bases at V and 9 bases at J, with 11 bases between the two ends. Germline V gene data show CDR1 as SGDLS and CDR2 as YYNGEE. The CDR3 is 13 residues long. The data originate from a study of blood T cell repertoires in COVID-19. Original processing methods: From reference gene primer amplification, estimates of nucleated cell counts were derived. The repertoire was sequenced with immunoSEQ multiplex PCR; TCRdb's copy has only in-frame clones and lacks some. D and trimming come from the DNA, and the V and J calls and clone size come from that table. The sample shows some 150,000 clones, roughly four fifths of them seen only once.

Sequenced: peripheral blood. This sequence joins TRBV9 and TRBJ2-3, with D unresolved. The sequence came from an elderly woman with acute or convalescent COVID-19. Written as DNA, the CDR3 is TGTGCCAGCAGCGTAGAAAAAGGAGAAACGCAGTATTTT. Its protein is CASSVEKGETQYF.